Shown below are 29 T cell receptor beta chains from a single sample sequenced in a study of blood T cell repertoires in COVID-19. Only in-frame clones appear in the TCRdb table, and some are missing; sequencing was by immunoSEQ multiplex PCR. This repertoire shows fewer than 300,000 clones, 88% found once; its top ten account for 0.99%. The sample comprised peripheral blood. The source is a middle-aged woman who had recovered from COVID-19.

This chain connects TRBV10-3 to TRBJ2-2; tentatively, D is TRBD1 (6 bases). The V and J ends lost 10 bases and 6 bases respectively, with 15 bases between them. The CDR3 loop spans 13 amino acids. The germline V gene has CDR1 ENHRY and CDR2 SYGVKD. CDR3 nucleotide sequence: TGTGCCACCCAACAGGGTTCCGCCGGGGAGCTGTTTTTT. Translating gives CATQQGSAGELFF.

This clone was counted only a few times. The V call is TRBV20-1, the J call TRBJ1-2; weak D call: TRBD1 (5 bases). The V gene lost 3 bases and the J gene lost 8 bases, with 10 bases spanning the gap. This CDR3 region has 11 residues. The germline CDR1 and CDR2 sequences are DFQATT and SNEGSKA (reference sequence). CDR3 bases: TGCAGTGCTAGCGGGGGAAGCGGCTACACCTTC. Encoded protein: CSASGGSGYTF.

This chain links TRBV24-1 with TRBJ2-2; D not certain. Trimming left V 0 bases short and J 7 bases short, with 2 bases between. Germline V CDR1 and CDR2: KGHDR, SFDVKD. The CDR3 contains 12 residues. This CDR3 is CATSDLHGELFF. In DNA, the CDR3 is TGTGCCACCAGTGATTTGCACGGGGAGCTGTTTTTT.

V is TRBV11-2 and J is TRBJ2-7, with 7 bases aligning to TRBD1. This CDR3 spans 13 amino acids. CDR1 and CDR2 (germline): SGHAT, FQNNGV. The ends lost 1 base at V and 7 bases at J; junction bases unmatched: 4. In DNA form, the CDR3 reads TGTGCCAGCAGCTTAGGAGGCAGGGGGGAGCAGTACGTC. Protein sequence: CASSLGGRGEQYV.

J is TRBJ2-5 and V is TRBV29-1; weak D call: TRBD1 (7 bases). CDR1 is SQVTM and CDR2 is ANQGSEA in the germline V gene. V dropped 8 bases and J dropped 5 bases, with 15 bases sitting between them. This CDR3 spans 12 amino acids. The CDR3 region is CSIRAGGETQYF. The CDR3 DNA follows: TGCAGCATCAGGGCAGGGGGGGAGACCCAGTACTTC.

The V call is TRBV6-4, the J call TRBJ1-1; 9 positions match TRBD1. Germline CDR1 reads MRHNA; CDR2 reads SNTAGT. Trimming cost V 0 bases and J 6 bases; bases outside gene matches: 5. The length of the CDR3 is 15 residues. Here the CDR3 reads CASSDSGTGRAEAFF. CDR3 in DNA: TGTGCCAGCAGTGACTCGGGGACAGGGAGGGCTGAAGCTTTCTTT.

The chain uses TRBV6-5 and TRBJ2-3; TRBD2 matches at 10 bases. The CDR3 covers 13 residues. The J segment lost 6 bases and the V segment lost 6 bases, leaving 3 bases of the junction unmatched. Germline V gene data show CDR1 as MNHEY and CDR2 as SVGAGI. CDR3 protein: CASRAGGRDTQYF. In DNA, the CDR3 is TGTGCCAGCAGAGCGGGAGGGCGGGATACGCAGTATTTT.

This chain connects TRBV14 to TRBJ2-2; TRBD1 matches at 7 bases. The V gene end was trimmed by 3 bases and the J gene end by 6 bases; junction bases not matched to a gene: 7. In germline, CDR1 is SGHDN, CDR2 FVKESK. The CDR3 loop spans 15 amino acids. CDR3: CASSHRQGGPGELFF. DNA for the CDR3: TGTGCCAGCAGCCATCGACAGGGCGGTCCCGGGGAGCTGTTTTTT.

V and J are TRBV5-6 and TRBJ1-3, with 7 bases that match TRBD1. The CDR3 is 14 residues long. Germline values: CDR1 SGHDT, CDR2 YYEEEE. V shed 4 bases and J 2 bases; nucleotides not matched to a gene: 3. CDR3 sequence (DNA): TGTGCCAGCAGCCCGACAGGGCCTGGAAACACCATATATTTT. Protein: CASSPTGPGNTIYF.

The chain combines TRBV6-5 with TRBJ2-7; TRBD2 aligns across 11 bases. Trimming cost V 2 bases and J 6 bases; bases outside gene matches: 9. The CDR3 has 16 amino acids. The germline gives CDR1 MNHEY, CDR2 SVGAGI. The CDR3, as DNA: TGTGCCAGCAGTTACGGGGCTAGCGGGAGGTTATCCGAGCAGTACTTC. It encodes CASSYGASGRLSEQYF.

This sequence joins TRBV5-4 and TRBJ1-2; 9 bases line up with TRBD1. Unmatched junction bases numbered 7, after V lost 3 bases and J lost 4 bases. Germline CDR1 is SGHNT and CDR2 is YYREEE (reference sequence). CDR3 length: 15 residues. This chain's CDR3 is CASSSARDRVYGYTF. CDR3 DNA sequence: TGTGCCAGCAGCTCCGCCCGGGACAGGGTCTATGGCTACACCTTC.

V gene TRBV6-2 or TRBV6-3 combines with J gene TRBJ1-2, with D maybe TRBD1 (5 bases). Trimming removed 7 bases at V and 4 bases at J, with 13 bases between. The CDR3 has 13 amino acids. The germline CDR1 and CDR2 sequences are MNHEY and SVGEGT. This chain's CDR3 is CASTPVGAYGYTF. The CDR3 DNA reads TGTGCCAGCACCCCCGTTGGGGCCTATGGCTACACCTTC.

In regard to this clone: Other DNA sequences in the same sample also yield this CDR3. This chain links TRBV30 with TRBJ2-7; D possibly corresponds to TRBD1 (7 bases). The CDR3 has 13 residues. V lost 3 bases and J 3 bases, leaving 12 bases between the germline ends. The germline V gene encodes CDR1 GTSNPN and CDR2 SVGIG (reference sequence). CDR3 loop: CAWSPGGRYEQYF. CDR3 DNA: TGTGCCTGGAGCCCAGGGGGGCGCTACGAGCAGTACTTC.

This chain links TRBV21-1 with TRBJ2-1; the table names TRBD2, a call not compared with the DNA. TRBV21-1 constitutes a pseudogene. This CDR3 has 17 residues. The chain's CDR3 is CASSRGTSGSSYNEQFF. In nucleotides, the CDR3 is TGTGCCAGCAGCAGGGGGACTAGCGGGAGCTCCTACAATGAGCAGTTCTTC.

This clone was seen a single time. The CDR3 reads CASSPGQGRAFF. CDR3 coding DNA: TGTGCCAGCAGCCCCGGACAGGGTCGAGCTTTCTTT. V gene TRBV7-2 combines with J gene TRBJ1-1, with 8 bases that match TRBD1. Germline V lookup: CDR1 SGHTA, CDR2 FQGNSA. The CDR3 covers 12 residues. The ends lost 5 bases at V and 10 bases at J; junction bases unmatched: 6.

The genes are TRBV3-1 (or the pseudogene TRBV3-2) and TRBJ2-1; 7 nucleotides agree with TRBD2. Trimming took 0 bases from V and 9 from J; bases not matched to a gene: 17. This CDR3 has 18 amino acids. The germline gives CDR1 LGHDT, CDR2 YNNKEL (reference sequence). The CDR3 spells CASSQDRAGAGWLGEQFF. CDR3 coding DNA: TGTGCCAGCAGCCAAGATCGCGCGGGAGCGGGGTGGTTGGGTGAGCAGTTCTTC.

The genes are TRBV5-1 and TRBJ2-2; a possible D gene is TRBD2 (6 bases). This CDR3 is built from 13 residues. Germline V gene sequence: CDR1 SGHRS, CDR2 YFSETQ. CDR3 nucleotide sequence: TGCACCACCGGGGAGGCGACCACCGGGGAGCTGTTTTTT. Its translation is CTTGEATTGELFF.

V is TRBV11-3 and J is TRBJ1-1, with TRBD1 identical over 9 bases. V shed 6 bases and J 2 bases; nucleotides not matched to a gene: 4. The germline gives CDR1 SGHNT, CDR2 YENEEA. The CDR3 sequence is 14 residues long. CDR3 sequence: CASRGGQGNTEAFF. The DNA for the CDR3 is TGTGCCAGCAGAGGGGGACAGGGAAACACTGAAGCTTTCTTT. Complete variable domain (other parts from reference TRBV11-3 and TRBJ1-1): EAGVVQSPRYKIIEKKQPVAFWCNPISGHNTLYWYLQNLGQGPELLIRYENEEAVDDSQLPKDRFSAERLKGVDSTLKIQPAELGDSAVYLCASRGGQGNTEAFFGQGTRLTVV.

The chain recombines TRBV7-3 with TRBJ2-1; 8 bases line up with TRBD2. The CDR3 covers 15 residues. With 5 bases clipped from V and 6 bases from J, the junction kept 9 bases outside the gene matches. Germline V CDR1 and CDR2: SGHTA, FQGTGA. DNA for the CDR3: TGTGCCAGCAGCCCTACTAGCGGTTGGGGCAATGAGCAGTTCTTC. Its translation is CASSPTSGWGNEQFF.

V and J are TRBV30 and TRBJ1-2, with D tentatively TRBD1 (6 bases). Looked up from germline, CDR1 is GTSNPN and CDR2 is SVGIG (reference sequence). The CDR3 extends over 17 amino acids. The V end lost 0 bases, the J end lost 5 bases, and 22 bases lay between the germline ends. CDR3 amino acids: CAWSVGNPRQDWYGYTF. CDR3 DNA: TGTGCCTGGAGTGTAGGGAACCCCCGACAGGATTGGTATGGCTACACCTTC.

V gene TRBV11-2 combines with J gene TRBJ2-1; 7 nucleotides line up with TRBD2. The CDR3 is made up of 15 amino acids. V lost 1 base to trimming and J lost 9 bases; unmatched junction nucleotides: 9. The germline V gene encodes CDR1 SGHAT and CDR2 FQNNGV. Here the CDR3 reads CASSLGASGSSEQFF. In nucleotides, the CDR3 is TGTGCCAGCAGCTTAGGGGCTAGCGGAAGTAGTGAGCAGTTCTTC. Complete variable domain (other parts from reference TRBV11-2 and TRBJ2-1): EAGVAQSPRYKIIEKRQSVAFWCNPISGHATLYWYQQILGQGPKLLIQFQNNGVVDDSQLPKDRFSAERLKGVDSTLKIQPAKLEDSAVYLCASSLGASGSSEQFFGPGTRLTVL.

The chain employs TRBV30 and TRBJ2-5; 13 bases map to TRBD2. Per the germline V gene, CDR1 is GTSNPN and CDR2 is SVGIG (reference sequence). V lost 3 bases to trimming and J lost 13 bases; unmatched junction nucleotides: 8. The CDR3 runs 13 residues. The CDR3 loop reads CAWSPRTSGSPYF. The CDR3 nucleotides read TGTGCCTGGAGCCCCCGGACTAGCGGGAGTCCGTACTTC.

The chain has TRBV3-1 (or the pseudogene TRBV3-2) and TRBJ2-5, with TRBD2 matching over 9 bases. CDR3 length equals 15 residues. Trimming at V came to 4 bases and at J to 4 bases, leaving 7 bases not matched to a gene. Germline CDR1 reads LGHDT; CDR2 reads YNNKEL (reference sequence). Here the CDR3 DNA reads TGTGCCAGCAGCCTGCTAGCGGGACTGTCAGAGACCCAGTACTTC. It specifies CASSLLAGLSETQYF.

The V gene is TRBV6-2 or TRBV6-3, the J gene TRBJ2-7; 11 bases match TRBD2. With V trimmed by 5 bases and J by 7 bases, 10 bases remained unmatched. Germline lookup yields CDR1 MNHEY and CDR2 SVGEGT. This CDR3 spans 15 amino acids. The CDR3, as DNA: TGTGCCAGCAGTAAAATAGCGGGAGGGCCGGGGGAGCAGTACTTC. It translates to CASSKIAGGPGEQYF.

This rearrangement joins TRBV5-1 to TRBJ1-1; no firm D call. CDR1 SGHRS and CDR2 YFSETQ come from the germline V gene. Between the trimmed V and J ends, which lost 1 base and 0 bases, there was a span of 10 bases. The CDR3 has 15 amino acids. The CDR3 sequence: CASSLNVRLNTEAFF. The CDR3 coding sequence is TGCGCCAGCAGCTTGAACGTCAGGTTGAACACTGAAGCTTTCTTT.

The CDR3 loop reads CASSRQGGSNQPQHF. The CDR3 bases are TGTGCCAGCAGTCGACAGGGGGGGAGCAATCAGCCCCAGCATTTT. The rearrangement joins TRBV6-5 to TRBJ1-5, with 9 bases lining up with TRBD1. V was pared by 5 bases and J by 1 base, with 3 bases of the junction left unmatched. Germline lookup yields CDR1 MNHEY and CDR2 SVGAGI. The length of the CDR3 is 15 residues.

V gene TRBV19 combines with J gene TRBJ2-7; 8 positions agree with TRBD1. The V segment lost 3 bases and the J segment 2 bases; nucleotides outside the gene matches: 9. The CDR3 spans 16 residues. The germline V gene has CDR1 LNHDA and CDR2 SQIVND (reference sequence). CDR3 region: CASSISAGDRTYEQYF. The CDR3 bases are TGTGCCAGTAGTATTTCCGCTGGGGACAGGACCTACGAGCAGTACTTC. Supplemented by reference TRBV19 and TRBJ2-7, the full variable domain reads DGGITQSPKYLFRKEGQNVTLSCEQNLNHDAMYWYRQDPGQGLRLIYYSQIVNDFQKGDIAEGYSVSREKKESFPLTVTSAQKNPTAFYLCASSISAGDRTYEQYFGPGTRLTVT.

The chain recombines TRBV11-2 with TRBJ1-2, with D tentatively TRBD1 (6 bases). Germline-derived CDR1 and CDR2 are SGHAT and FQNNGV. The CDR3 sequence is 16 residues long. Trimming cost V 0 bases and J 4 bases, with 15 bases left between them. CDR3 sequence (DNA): TGTGCCAGCAGCTTAGACCAGGCGACAGGCCCCTATGGCTACACCTTC. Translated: CASSLDQATGPYGYTF.

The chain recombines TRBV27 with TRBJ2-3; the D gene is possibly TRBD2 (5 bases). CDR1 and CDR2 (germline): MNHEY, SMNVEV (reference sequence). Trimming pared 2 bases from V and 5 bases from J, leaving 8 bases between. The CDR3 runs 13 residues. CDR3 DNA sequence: TGTGCCAGCAGTTTACGGGCGGGAGATACGCAGTATTTT. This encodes CASSLRAGDTQYF.